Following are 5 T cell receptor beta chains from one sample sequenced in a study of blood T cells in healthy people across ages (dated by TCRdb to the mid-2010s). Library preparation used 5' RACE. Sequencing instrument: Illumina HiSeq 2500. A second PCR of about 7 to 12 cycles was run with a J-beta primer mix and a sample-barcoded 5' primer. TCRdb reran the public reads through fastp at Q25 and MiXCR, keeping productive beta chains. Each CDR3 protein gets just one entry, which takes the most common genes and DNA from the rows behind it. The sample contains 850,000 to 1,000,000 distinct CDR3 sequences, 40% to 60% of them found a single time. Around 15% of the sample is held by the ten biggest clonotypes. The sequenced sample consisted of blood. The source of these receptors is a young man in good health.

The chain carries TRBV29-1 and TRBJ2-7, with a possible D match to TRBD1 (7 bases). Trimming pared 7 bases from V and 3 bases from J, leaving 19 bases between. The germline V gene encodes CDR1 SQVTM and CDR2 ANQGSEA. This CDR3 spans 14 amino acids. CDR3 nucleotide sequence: TGCAGCGCCTATTCGGGGCAGGGGGGCTACGAGCAGTACTTC. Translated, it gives CSAYSGQGGYEQYF.

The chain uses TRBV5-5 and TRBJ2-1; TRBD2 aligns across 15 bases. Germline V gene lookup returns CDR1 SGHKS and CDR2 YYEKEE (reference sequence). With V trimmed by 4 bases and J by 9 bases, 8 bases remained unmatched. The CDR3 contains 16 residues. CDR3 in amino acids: CASSPGTSGGRFEQFF. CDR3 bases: TGTGCCAGCAGCCCCGGGACTAGCGGGGGGCGCTTTGAGCAGTTCTTC.

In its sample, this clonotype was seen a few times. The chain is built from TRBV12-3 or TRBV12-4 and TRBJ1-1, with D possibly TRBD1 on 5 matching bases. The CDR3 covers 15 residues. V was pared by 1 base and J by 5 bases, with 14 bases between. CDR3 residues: CASSLVAGLYTEAFF. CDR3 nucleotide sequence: TGTGCCAGCAGTTTAGTGGCAGGGTTGTATACTGAAGCTTTCTTT.

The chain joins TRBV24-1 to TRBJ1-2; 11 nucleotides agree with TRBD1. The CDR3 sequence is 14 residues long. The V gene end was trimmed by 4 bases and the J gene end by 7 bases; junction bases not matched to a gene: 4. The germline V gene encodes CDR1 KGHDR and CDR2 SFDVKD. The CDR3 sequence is CATSEGQGARGYTF. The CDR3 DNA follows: TGTGCCACCAGTGAAGGACAGGGGGCACGTGGCTACACCTTC.

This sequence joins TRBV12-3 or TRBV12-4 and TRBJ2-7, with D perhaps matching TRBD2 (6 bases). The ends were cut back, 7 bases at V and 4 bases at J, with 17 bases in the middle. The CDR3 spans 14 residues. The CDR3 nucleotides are TGTGCCAGCATCTACACCCCGGGGAGGTACGAGCAGTACTTC. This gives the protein CASIYTPGRYEQYF.